This T cell receptor (beta chain) was obtained from a study of molecular identifiers for immune sequencing clone quantification. The CDR3 is 14 amino acids. Germline CDR1 reads SGDLS; CDR2 reads YYNGEE. Trimming stripped 3 bases from V and 8 bases from J, with 15 bases between. Bulk libraries came from a prior protocol with listed TCR primers. TCRdb reanalysed the PCR reads using MiXCR and keeps one entry per CDR3 protein. The table includes over 60,000 distinct CDR3 sequences, over 15% detected once. In its sample, this clonotype was seen a few times. This TCR derives from a human donor in good health. Some libraries in this study had Jurkat cell RNA spiked in. Sequenced: naive CD8+ T cells from blood, with Jurkat cell RNA spiked in. Subset meaning: FACS-sorted CD8+CD4-CCR7+CD45RA+ naive T cells. The genes are TRBV9 and TRBJ2-1; tentative D call: TRBD2 (5 bases). The CDR3 spells CASSAAGLWDEQFF. The CDR3, as DNA: TGTGCCAGCAGCGCCGCCGGACTGTGGGATGAGCAGTTCTTC.